Each of the 32 T cell receptor beta chains below was sequenced from the same sample in a study of PD-1 blockade in classical Hodgkin lymphoma. The time point is: newly diagnosed, previously untreated cHL patient sample. The repertoire was sequenced with immunoSEQ multiplex PCR; TCRdb's copy has only in-frame clones and lacks some. The sample carries about 17,000 clones, 75% to 95% recorded once. The sample consisted of peripheral blood mononuclear cells (PBMCs). The receptor source for this set is a human donor with classical Hodgkin lymphoma.

The rearrangement links TRBV25-1 to TRBJ2-1; 11 bases are shared with TRBD2. This CDR3 comprises 17 residues. Trimming at V came to 1 base and at J to 5 bases, leaving 7 bases not matched to a gene. Germline V lookup: CDR1 MGHDK, CDR2 SYGVNS. CDR3 sequence (DNA): TGTGCCAGCAGTGAATCGGCTAGCGGGGGGAGCCACAATGAGCAGTTCTTC. Encoded protein: CASSESASGGSHNEQFF.

The chain has TRBV7-9 and TRBJ2-7, with D unclear. Germline CDR1 and CDR2: SEHNR and FQNEAQ (reference sequence). Trimming cost V 1 base and J 6 bases, with 10 bases left between them. The CDR3 runs to 13 residues. CDR3 loop: CASSLVEKGEQYF. Written as DNA, the CDR3 is TGTGCCAGCAGCTTAGTTGAGAAAGGCGAGCAGTACTTC. Together with reference TRBV7-9 and TRBJ2-7, the CDR3 gives the full variable domain: DTGVSQNPRHKITKRGQNVTFRCDPISEHNRLYWYRQTLGQGPEFLTYFQNEAQLEKSRLLSDRFSAERPKGSFSTLEIQRTEQGDSAMYLCASSLVEKGEQYFGPGTRLTVT.

V is TRBV25-1 and J is TRBJ2-5; 7 nucleotides line up with TRBD1. V shed 8 bases, J shed 4 bases, and the junction held 4 bases outside the gene matches. This CDR3 is built from 12 residues. Germline CDR1 MGHDK, CDR2 SYGVNS. CDR3 in amino acids: CASRTGVETQYF. In DNA, the CDR3 is TGTGCCAGCCGGACAGGCGTAGAGACCCAGTACTTC.

The chain carries TRBV7-8 and TRBJ1-1; possible D gene TRBD1, 6 bases. Germline CDR1 SGHVS, CDR2 FQNEAQ. Trimming cost V 3 bases and J 2 bases, with 7 bases left between them. This CDR3 comprises 13 residues. As DNA, the CDR3 is TGTGCCAGCAGCTTGACAGGAAACACTGAAGCTTTCTTT. It translates to CASSLTGNTEAFF. The full variable domain, its missing parts supplied by reference TRBV7-8 and TRBJ1-1, is GAGVSQSPRYKVAKRGQDVALRCDPISGHVSLFWYQQALGQGPEFLTYFQNEAQLDKSGLPSDRFFAERPEGSVSTLKIQRTQQEDSAVYLCASSLTGNTEAFFGQGTRLTVV.

The V and J genes are TRBV19 and TRBJ1-5; D uncertain. V was cut by 1 base and J by 5 bases, with 15 bases left in between. The length of the CDR3 is 16 residues. Looked up from germline, CDR1 is LNHDA and CDR2 is SQIVND (reference sequence). Here the CDR3 DNA reads TGTGCCAGTAGTATAGGAAAGGGTTTGGGTCATCAGCCCCAGCATTTT. Its protein is CASSIGKGLGHQPQHF.

The V call is TRBV29-1, the J call TRBJ2-5; 11 bases are a match to TRBD2. The germline V gene encodes CDR1 SQVTM and CDR2 ANQGSEA. The V segment lost 5 bases and the J segment 3 bases; nucleotides outside the gene matches: 5. This CDR3 has 14 residues. CDR3 bases: TGCAGCGTTAGAGGGACTAGCGGAAAAGAGACCCAGTACTTC. Translated: CSVRGTSGKETQYF.

The table lists this clone with a count of one. This chain connects TRBV11-2 to TRBJ1-1; 7 bases are shared with TRBD1. V was pared by 4 bases and J by 0 bases, with 5 bases of the junction left unmatched. The CDR3 consists of 15 residues. The V gene's germline CDR1 is SGHAT and CDR2 FQNNGV. CDR3 loop: CASSWGQSMNTEAFF. CDR3 sequence (DNA): TGTGCCAGCAGCTGGGGACAGAGTATGAACACTGAAGCTTTCTTT.

The chain employs TRBV27 and TRBJ1-1, with D perhaps TRBD1 (6 bases). Germline CDR1 and CDR2: MNHEY and SMNVEV (reference sequence). CDR3 length: 15 amino acids. Deletions cut 5 bases from V and 2 bases from J, with 15 bases between. CDR3 nucleotides: TGTGCCAGCAGTGTTACTTACAGGGTTAACACTGAAGCTTTCTTT. This codes for CASSVTYRVNTEAFF.

V and J are TRBV2 and TRBJ1-2; D remains ambiguous. Germline V gene lookup returns CDR1 SNHLY and CDR2 FYNNEI. Trimming pared 1 base from V and 2 bases from J, leaving 8 bases between. CDR3 length equals 14 residues. CDR3 in DNA: TGTGCCAGCAGTGAAGGAGTCAGAAACTATGGCTACACCTTC. It yields the protein CASSEGVRNYGYTF.

A single count supports this clone. The V gene is TRBV27, the J gene TRBJ2-2; maybe TRBD1 (6 bases). The CDR3 consists of 17 residues. The germline CDR1 and CDR2 sequences are MNHEY and SMNVEV (reference sequence). Trimming cost V 5 bases and J 6 bases, with 22 bases left between them. CDR3 amino acids: CASSPPRARPGAGELFF. CDR3 DNA sequence: TGTGCCAGCAGTCCACCTCGGGCGCGGCCAGGGGCCGGGGAGCTGTTTTTT.

This clone was found once. The V call is TRBV5-8, the J call TRBJ1-1; no clear D gene. The length of the CDR3 is 11 residues. The germline gives CDR1 SGHTS, CDR2 YDEGEE. Trimming left V 9 bases short and J 7 bases short, with 13 bases between. DNA for the CDR3: TGTGCCACCCCTTCATCTGTTGAAGCTTTCTTT. Translated, it gives CATPSSVEAFF.

The genes are TRBV7-9 and TRBJ2-7; 9 positions agree with TRBD2. This CDR3 comprises 16 residues. Unmatched junction bases numbered 14, after V lost 5 bases and J lost 6 bases. Germline values: CDR1 SEHNR, CDR2 FQNEAQ (reference sequence). The CDR3 sequence is CASSAKLSLAGFEQYF. The DNA of the CDR3 is TGTGCCAGCAGCGCCAAGCTGAGTCTAGCGGGATTCGAGCAGTACTTC.

This chain links TRBV18 with TRBJ2-6; D may be TRBD1 (6 bases). V lost 3 bases and J 4 bases, leaving 22 bases between the germline ends. The CDR3 covers 19 residues. From germline, CDR1 is KGHSH and CDR2 LQKENI. The CDR3 reads CASSPLVRTATPGANVLTF. In DNA, the CDR3 is TGTGCCAGCTCACCTCTAGTAAGGACAGCAACGCCAGGGGCCAACGTCCTGACTTTC.

The genes are TRBV28 and TRBJ2-7; 10 bases agree with TRBD2. The germline gives CDR1 MDHEN, CDR2 SYDVKM. This CDR3 has 15 amino acids. Trimming removed 2 bases from V and 6 bases from J; junction bases left unmatched: 7. CDR3: CASSLRASGSGEQYF. The CDR3 DNA sequence: TGTGCCAGCAGTTTACGGGCTAGCGGGAGTGGCGAGCAGTACTTC. Drawing the rest from reference TRBV28 and TRBJ2-7, the complete variable domain is DVKVTQSSRYLVKRTGEKVFLECVQDMDHENMFWYRQDPGLGLRLIYFSYDVKMKEKGDIPEGYSVSREKKERFSLILESASTNQTSMYLCASSLRASGSGEQYFGPGTRLTVT.

The table lists this clone with a count of one. The gene calls are TRBV29-1 and TRBJ2-1; 8 bases are shared with TRBD2. The CDR3 is made up of 14 amino acids. The ends lost 5 bases at V and 4 bases at J; junction bases unmatched: 7. The V gene's germline CDR1 is SQVTM and CDR2 ANQGSEA. For the CDR3, the DNA is TGCAGCGTTTCCCTGACTAGCGCTTACAATGAGCAGTTCTTC. As protein: CSVSLTSAYNEQFF.

The chain is built from TRBV28 and TRBJ1-5; D possibly corresponds to TRBD1 (5 bases). Trimming removed 5 bases at V and 5 bases at J, with 10 bases between. The CDR3 spans 13 residues. Germline V gene data show CDR1 as MDHEN and CDR2 as SYDVKM. The chain's CDR3 is CASSEGQHQPQHF. CDR3 coding DNA: TGTGCCAGCAGTGAGGGGCAGCATCAGCCCCAGCATTTT.

The chain joins TRBV5-1 to TRBJ2-5, with D unresolved. CDR3 length: 15 amino acids. Trimming took off 0 bases at V and 4 bases at J, with 13 bases between the two ends. Germline V gene sequence: CDR1 SGHRS, CDR2 YFSETQ. The CDR3 region is CASSLEARRLETQYF. CDR3 nucleotides: TGCGCCAGCAGCTTGGAAGCACGACGGTTAGAGACCCAGTACTTC.

V usage is TRBV29-1 and J usage is TRBJ1-3; the D gene is possibly TRBD1 (5 bases). V dropped 7 bases and J dropped 4 bases, with 17 bases sitting between them. In germline, CDR1 is SQVTM, CDR2 ANQGSEA. CDR3 length: 14 amino acids. The CDR3 region is CSAAAGTAGNTIYF. For the CDR3, the DNA is TGCAGCGCCGCCGCAGGGACGGCAGGAAACACCATATATTTT. Filled out from reference TRBV29-1 and TRBJ1-3, the complete variable domain reads SAVISQKPSRDICQRGTSLTIQCQVDSQVTMMFWYRQQPGQSLTLIATANQGSEATYESGFVIDKFPISRPNLTFSTLTVSNMSPEDSSIYLCSAAAGTAGNTIYFGEGSWLTVV.

V and J are TRBV30 and TRBJ2-6; D call uncertain. There are 13 residues in the CDR3. The V and J ends lost 3 bases and 2 bases respectively, with 5 bases between them. From germline, CDR1 is GTSNPN and CDR2 SVGIG (reference sequence). CDR3 loop: CAWRPTGANVLTF. The CDR3 DNA reads TGTGCCTGGAGACCAACTGGGGCCAACGTCCTGACTTTC.

The V gene is TRBV5-4, the J gene TRBJ2-7; no clear D gene. Germline CDR1 reads SGHNT; CDR2 reads YYREEE (reference sequence). The V and J ends lost 3 bases and 6 bases respectively, with 7 bases between them. CDR3 length: 11 residues. The DNA of the CDR3 is TGTGCCAGCAGCTCCGAACTCGAGCAGTACTTC. This translates into CASSSELEQYF.

V is TRBV9 and J is TRBJ1-1; 7 bases are a match to TRBD1. Germline V gene sequence: CDR1 SGDLS, CDR2 YYNGEE. This CDR3 spans 17 amino acids. Unmatched junction bases numbered 14, after V lost 3 bases and J lost 3 bases. CDR3 DNA sequence: TGTGCCAGCAGCGCCCCCGCCCAGGGGGGGGGACACACTGAAGCTTTCTTT. Translating gives CASSAPAQGGGHTEAFF.

The rearrangement uses TRBV5-1 and TRBJ2-3; D not certain. The CDR3 consists of 14 residues. CDR1 is SGHRS, CDR2 YFSETQ, per germline. V lost 3 bases and J lost 1, with 9 bases in between. CDR3 coding DNA: TGCGCCAGCAGCTCCCTCTACGGCACAGATACGCAGTATTTT. Encoded protein: CASSSLYGTDTQYF.

The genes are TRBV6-5 and TRBJ2-3, with D possibly matching TRBD2 (5 bases). Trimming took off 2 bases at V and 2 bases at J, with 11 bases between the two ends. This CDR3 has 15 amino acids. CDR1 is MNHEY and CDR2 is SVGAGI in the germline V gene. CDR3 sequence (DNA): TGTGCCAGCAGTTACCAGGCGGGTTTCACAGATACGCAGTATTTT. Protein product: CASSYQAGFTDTQYF.

The chain recombines TRBV19 with TRBJ1-2, with TRBD1 matching 7 bases. The CDR3 extends over 17 amino acids. J was trimmed by 5 bases and V by 6 bases; bases with no gene match: 18. Germline V gene sequence: CDR1 LNHDA, CDR2 SQIVND (reference sequence). CDR3 protein: CASRDRDRRGSRYGYTF. CDR3 DNA sequence: TGTGCCAGTAGAGACCGGGACAGAAGGGGTAGCCGGTATGGCTACACCTTC.

This chain links TRBV4-1 with TRBJ2-1; 8 bases map to TRBD2. V gave up 0 bases and J gave up 6 bases; unmatched junction bases: 4. The CDR3 is made up of 15 amino acids. Germline values: CDR1 MGHRA, CDR2 YSYEKL. The CDR3 reads CASSQEPGLANEQFF. CDR3 in DNA: TGCGCCAGCAGCCAAGAACCCGGACTAGCCAATGAGCAGTTCTTC.

This chain joins TRBV6-1 and TRBJ1-5, with a tentative D call TRBD1 (6 bases). V lost 8 bases and J 0 bases, leaving 14 bases between the germline ends. CDR3 length: 15 amino acids. The germline CDR1 and CDR2 sequences are MNHNS and SASEGT. CDR3 amino acids: CASGNRADSNQPQHF. CDR3 DNA sequence: TGTGCCAGCGGAAACAGGGCCGATAGCAATCAGCCCCAGCATTTT.

The rearrangement links TRBV2 to TRBJ1-1; D perhaps matches TRBD1 (6 bases). Trimming cost V 5 bases and J 6 bases, with 13 bases left between them. CDR1 is SNHLY, CDR2 FYNNEI, per germline. The CDR3 sequence is 13 residues long. CDR3 coding DNA: TGTGCCAGCAGTAGACAGGAAGAGGCTGAAGCTTTCTTT. Its protein is CASSRQEEAEAFF.

The gene calls are TRBV5-1 and TRBJ2-7, with a tentative D call TRBD2 (5 bases). Germline CDR1 and CDR2: SGHRS and YFSETQ. Trimming shortened V by 0 bases and J by 2 bases, and 15 bases separated the two germline ends. The CDR3 is 16 residues long. CDR3: CASSLAPAVPTYEQYF. In DNA, the CDR3 is TGCGCCAGCAGCTTGGCCCCAGCGGTACCTACCTACGAGCAGTACTTC.

The CDR3 sequence is CATSRDRYRSGELFF. The CDR3 region has the DNA TGTGCCACCAGCAGAGATAGGTACCGGAGCGGGGAGCTGTTTTTT. The genes are TRBV15 and TRBJ2-2; D is uncertain. CDR3 length: 15 residues. Germline V gene data show CDR1 as LNHNV and CDR2 as YYDKDF (reference sequence). V shed 0 bases and J shed 7 bases, with 12 bases lying between them.

DNA for the CDR3: TGTGCCAGCACCAGGGACGGGGACGAGCAGTACTTC. It encodes CASTRDGDEQYF. V gene TRBV6-1 combines with J gene TRBJ2-7, with D perhaps given as TRBD1 or TRBD2 (5 bases each). Germline V gene data show CDR1 as MNHNS and CDR2 as SASEGT. The length of the CDR3 is 12 residues. The V end lost 7 bases, the J end lost 5 bases, and 12 bases lay between the germline ends.

The chain has TRBV14 and TRBJ2-1; 15 nucleotides line up with TRBD2. Germline V CDR1 and CDR2: SGHDN, FVKESK. With 4 bases clipped from V and 5 bases from J, the junction kept 6 bases outside the gene matches. The CDR3 spans 17 residues. CDR3 residues: CASSLWTSGRDNNEQFF. In nucleotides, the CDR3 is TGTGCCAGCAGCCTTTGGACTAGCGGGAGGGATAACAATGAGCAGTTCTTC.

The chain couples TRBV7-9 to TRBJ2-3; D gene unclear. Germline V gene data show CDR1 as SEHNR and CDR2 as FQNEAQ (reference sequence). Trimming shortened V by 2 bases and J by 3 bases, and 9 bases separated the two germline ends. The CDR3 contains 14 residues. CDR3 DNA: TGTGCCAGCAGCTTAACCCTAGGGACAGATACGCAGTATTTT. This encodes CASSLTLGTDTQYF.